This TCR beta chain was identified during a study of tumor and adjacent non-tumor tissue in lung cancer. The wider study: Stage I to III disease affected approximately 11 men and a handful of women aged about 30 to 76. Study-level points and caveats: In normal lung, the top 100 clones were significantly more dominant than in tumor.

This clonotype was seen only a few times. Its antigen remains unidentified. This sample's RNA came from whole unsorted tissue. Newly diagnosed lung cancer patients had thoracic surgery in China, August–late 2014, without prior chemotherapy. Three rounds of nested PCR, following a modified ARM-PCR protocol, produced the TCRbeta library. TCRdb independently ran MiXCR on the multiplex PCR reads; one entry per CDR3 protein. The sample includes about 200,000 distinct CDR3 sequences, 60% to 85% seen only once; the top ten take almost 25%. Germline CDR1 reads MNHEY; CDR2 reads SVGAGI. The CDR3 has 14 amino acids. Trimming removed 3 bases from V and 7 bases from J, with 15 bases in between.

The V gene is TRBV6-5, the J gene TRBJ1-2, with D tentatively TRBD1 (6 bases). Sequencing input: lung tumor tissue. This sequence originates from a man aged 55 to 70 with non-small cell lung cancer. The DNA of the CDR3 is TGTGCCAGCAGTTATCGGGCGGGGGCGCTTGGCTACACCTTC. It yields the protein CASSYRAGALGYTF.